The 10 T cell receptor beta chains in this list originate from one sample, sequenced in a study of PD-1 blockade in classical Hodgkin lymphoma. The method was immunoSEQ multiplex PCR; TCRdb's version includes in-frame clones alone and lacks a portion of them. The sample lists 120,000 to 150,000 clones; nearly 80% were seen once. Every one of the patients relapsed after autologous stem cell transplantation (brentuximab vedotin exposure was variable). Here the sequenced sample was peripheral blood mononuclear cells (PBMCs), taken before the second cycle of nivolumab. The receptors were sampled from a human donor with classical Hodgkin lymphoma.

This clone was seen a handful of times. The chain joins TRBV20-1 to TRBJ1-2; the D is unclear. The CDR3 runs to 11 residues. Germline lookup yields CDR1 DFQATT and CDR2 SNEGSKA (reference sequence). V dropped 3 bases and J dropped 8 bases, with 10 bases sitting between them. The CDR3, as DNA: TGCAGTGCTAGGTTCGCGTGGGGCTACACCTTC. Its translation is CSARFAWGYTF.

V usage is TRBV6-1 and J usage is TRBJ1-2, with D uncertain. The CDR3 is 12 residues long. V lost 5 bases and J lost 5, with 9 bases in between. From germline, CDR1 is MNHNS and CDR2 SASEGT. In nucleotides, the CDR3 is TGTGCCAGCAGTAAACTACTTTATGGCTACACCTTC. This translates into CASSKLLYGYTF.

The rearrangement joins TRBV5-8 to TRBJ2-7; 9 bases fit TRBD1. The CDR3 is made up of 15 amino acids. From germline, CDR1 is SGHTS and CDR2 YDEGEE. The junction had 6 bases not matched to a gene; V was cut back by 2 bases and J by 3 bases. DNA for the CDR3: TGTGCCAGCAGCTTTGGGGGGACAGGGTTCTACGAGCAGTACTTC. It is translated as CASSFGGTGFYEQYF.

The V call is TRBV18, the J call TRBJ2-5; 8 nucleotides agree with TRBD1. J lost 1 base, V lost 7 bases, and 5 bases had no gene match. Per the germline V gene, CDR1 is KGHSH and CDR2 is LQKENI. The CDR3 is 14 residues long. CDR3 sequence reads: CASFGQGLQETQYF. The CDR3 coding sequence is TGTGCCAGCTTCGGACAGGGACTCCAAGAGACCCAGTACTTC.

V and J are TRBV11-2 and TRBJ1-2; maybe TRBD1 (6 bases). Trimming removed 1 base at V and 4 bases at J, with 13 bases between. This CDR3 region has 15 residues. Per germline, CDR1 SGHAT and CDR2 FQNNGV. This CDR3 is CASSLGGGLLYGYTF. In DNA form, the CDR3 reads TGTGCCAGCAGCTTAGGGGGGGGGCTCCTCTATGGCTACACCTTC.

This clone was found a few times. The genes are TRBV6-5 and TRBJ2-2; D is perhaps TRBD2 (6 bases). The V end lost 0 bases, the J end lost 6 bases, and 8 bases lay between the germline ends. The V gene's germline CDR1 is MNHEY and CDR2 SVGAGI. This CDR3 contains 14 residues. CDR3 nucleotides: TGTGCCAGCAGTTACTCATGGGACTCCGGGGAGCTGTTTTTT. Amino acid sequence: CASSYSWDSGELFF.

The chain couples TRBV5-1 to TRBJ2-1; 8 bases are a match to TRBD2. Germline assignment: CDR1 SGHRS and CDR2 YFSETQ. J was trimmed by 8 bases and V by 0 bases; bases with no gene match: 7. The CDR3 extends over 15 amino acids. CDR3 residues: CASSLDPAGEDEQFF. DNA of the CDR3: TGCGCCAGCAGCTTGGACCCAGCGGGGGAGGATGAGCAGTTCTTC.

The rearrangement uses TRBV5-1 and TRBJ1-6, with D possibly TRBD1 on 6 matching bases. Trimming shortened V by 1 base and J by 5 bases, and 13 bases separated the two germline ends. The CDR3 consists of 16 residues. The V gene's germline CDR1 is SGHRS and CDR2 YFSETQ. The CDR3 protein is CASSLLGGHDNSPLHF. The DNA for the CDR3 is TGCGCCAGCAGCTTGTTGGGGGGACACGATAATTCACCCCTCCACTTT.

This chain links TRBV15 with TRBJ1-3; no clear D. The CDR3 covers 19 residues. Germline CDR1 and CDR2: LNHNV and YYDKDF (reference sequence). V was trimmed by 1 base and J by 0 bases, leaving 19 bases between them. This CDR3 is CATSRAFLTGRSSGNTIYF. The CDR3 DNA sequence: TGTGCCACCAGCAGAGCCTTTTTAACTGGCAGGAGCTCTGGAAACACCATATATTTT. The variable domain in full, completed from reference TRBV15 and TRBJ1-3, reads DAMVIQNPRYQVTQFGKPVTLSCSQTLNHNVMYWYQQKSSQAPKLLFHYYDKDFNNEADTPDNFQSRRPNTSFCFLDIRSPGLGDTAMYLCATSRAFLTGRSSGNTIYFGEGSWLTVV.

The rearrangement joins TRBV9 to TRBJ2-1, with 11 positions matching TRBD1. Germline trimming cut 2 bases from V and 7 bases from J; bases unmatched to any gene: 8. The CDR3 sequence is 16 residues long. The germline V gene encodes CDR1 SGDLS and CDR2 YYNGEE. CDR3 sequence reads: CASSVLSGTGGNEQFF. Here the CDR3 DNA reads TGTGCCAGCAGCGTCCTTTCCGGGACAGGGGGAAATGAGCAGTTCTTC.